This T cell receptor beta chain was documented in a study of blood T cells in healthy people across ages. Notes on the study in general: Donor CMV infection status was unknown, possibly confounding age-related changes in expanded clonotypes.

Investigators took 9.5 to 10 milliliters of peripheral blood from every donor. In its sample, this clonotype was seen a few times. Its antigen is unknown. A second PCR of 7 to 11 cycles used a sample-barcoded 5' primer and a J-beta primer mix. A single record per CDR3 protein comes from TCRdb applying MiXCR to the 5' RACE reads. Of about 1.6 million distinct CDR3 sequences listed, about 31% were seen once; the top ten hold around 11%. The CDR3 is 16 amino acids. CDR1 and CDR2 from the germline V gene are LGHDT and YNNKEL (reference sequence). With V trimmed by 3 bases and J by 5 bases, 8 bases remained unmatched.

Sequenced input: blood. The clonotype originates from a woman aged 30 to 39 in good health. The rearrangement links TRBV3-1 to TRBJ2-7, with 12 nucleotides matching TRBD2. CDR3 DNA sequence: TGTGCCAGCAGCCACGGACCTAGCGGGGGGGCCAACGAGCAGTACTTC. Translation: CASSHGPSGGANEQYF.